Listed below are T cell receptor beta chains from one sample, sequenced in a study of cytomegalovirus exposure and HLA in healthy donors. Sequencing used immunoSEQ multiplex PCR; TCRdb keeps in-frame clones, though not all of them. The data contain some 100,000 clones, roughly 80% of them singletons. Sequenced: PBMCs. These receptors originate from a male donor in good health and CMV-seropositive. CDR3s include the opening cysteine and the closing phenylalanine or tryptophan. Each record gives: J gene, D gene, clone size, V gene, CDR3 DNA, CDR3 protein. A D gene is named only where the DNA matches it firmly. Rows may omit the clone size; those that give it use once, few, many or a size class.

TRBJ2-2	NA	NA	TRBV6-6	TGTGCCAGCAGGTCCGAGGCCGGGGAGCTGTTTTTT	CASRSEAGELFF
TRBJ2-1	NA	NA	TRBV7-9	TGTGCCAGCAGCGCCCGGCGGCGGGGAGAGTACAATGAGCAGTTCTTC	CASSARRRGEYNEQFF
TRBJ2-7	NA	NA	TRBV18	TGTGCCAGCTCACCTGAATATGTAGACAGGACGAGAGTTTACGAGCAGTACTTC	CASSPEYVDRTRVYEQYF
TRBJ1-6	TRBD1	NA	TRBV7-9	TGTGCCAGCAGCTTAGCGGGGACAGGGTATTCACCCCTCCACTTT	CASSLAGTGYSPLHF
TRBJ2-7	TRBD1	NA	TRBV11-3	TGTGCCAGCAGCCAGTGGACAGGGTTCGGCTACGAGCAGTACTTC	CASSQWTGFGYEQYF
TRBJ1-2	NA	NA	TRBV28	TGTGCCAGCAGTTGGAGTCGGGGGTCCTATGGCTACACCTTC	CASSWSRGSYGYTF
TRBJ2-1	NA	NA	TRBV25-1	TGTGCCAGCAGTGAATCCGGGACTCCATACAATGAGCAGTTCTTC	CASSESGTPYNEQFF
TRBJ2-1	TRBD2	NA	TRBV6-5	TGTGCCAGCAGTCGATCGGGACTAGTATTCAGTGAGCAGTTCTTC	CASSRSGLVFSEQFF
TRBJ1-6	NA	NA	TRBV4-3	TGCGCCAGCAGCCAGAACAGTCTGGGCGTTTATAATTCACCCCTCCACTTT	CASSQNSLGVYNSPLHF
TRBJ2-7	TRBD1	few	TRBV7-6	TGTGCCAGCAGCTTAGGGGACAGGGTACAGTACTTC	CASSLGDRVQYF
TRBJ1-4	TRBD1	NA	TRBV4-2	TGTGCCAGCAGAACAGGGGAAACAACTAATGAAAAACTGTTTTTT	CASRTGETTNEKLFF
TRBJ1-4	TRBD1	NA	TRBV4-2	TGTGCCAGCAGCCAACTAACCGGGACAGCCTCTTTTAATGAAAAACTGTTTTTT	CASSQLTGTASFNEKLFF
TRBJ2-5	TRBD2	NA	TRBV2	TGTGCCAGCAGTATCTGGACTAGCGAAGAGACCCAGTACTTC	CASSIWTSEETQYF
TRBJ2-5	NA	NA	TRBV7-9	TGTGCCAGCAGCACGCCCGAGGAGACCCAGTACTTC	CASSTPEETQYF
TRBJ2-1	NA	NA	TRBV11-2	TGTGCCAGCAGCTTACCCCTCTCCTACAATGAGCAGTTCTTC	CASSLPLSYNEQFF
TRBJ1-6	NA	few	TRBV14	TGTGCCAGCAGCCTTGTCGACAGGTATAATTCACCCCTCCACTTT	CASSLVDRYNSPLHF
TRBJ1-1	NA	NA	TRBV12-5	TGTGCTAGTGGACCCGGGGCAGGAGAGCCAGGGGCTGAAGCTTTCTTT	CASGPGAGEPGAEAFF
TRBJ1-2	TRBD1	NA	TRBV2	TGTGCCAGCAGTGAAAGGGGGCGCAGGGATGGCTACACCTTC	CASSERGRRDGYTF
TRBJ1-2	NA	NA	TRBV4-3	TGCGCCAGCAGCCAGGTTGGGCAGGGCTATGGCTACACCTTC	CASSQVGQGYGYTF
TRBJ1-1	TRBD1	NA	TRBV5-5	TGTGCCAGCAGCCCCAACGACAGGGGGATAACCCCGAGGATGAACACTGAAGCTTTCTTT	CASSPNDRGITPRMNTEAFF
TRBJ2-1	TRBD2	NA	TRBV6-1	TGTGCCAGTCTATCAGCGGGGGCCGCGAATGAGCAGTTCTTC	CASLSAGAANEQFF
TRBJ1-1	NA	NA	TRBV6-5	TGTGCCAGCAGTTTTCTTGACACTGAAGCTTTCTTT	CASSFLDTEAFF
TRBJ2-1	NA	NA	TRBV7-3	TGTGCCAGCAGCCCCGGGTGGCACAATGAGCAGTTCTTC	CASSPGWHNEQFF
TRBJ2-5	TRBD2	NA	TRBV2	TGTGCCAGCAGTCTAGCGGGAGATCAAGAGACCCAGTACTTC	CASSLAGDQETQYF
TRBJ2-3	TRBD2	NA	TRBV19	TGTGCCAGTAGTTACGGGGGCGGGGGGACAGATACGCAGTATTTT	CASSYGGGGTDTQYF
TRBJ1-6	TRBD1	NA	TRBV6-5	TGTGCCAGCAGTTTCCGGGACAGGGACGGATCACCCCTCCACTTT	CASSFRDRDGSPLHF
TRBJ1-1	TRBD1	NA	TRBV6-5	TGTGCCAGCAGCGCCGGACAGGGGAAAACTTTCTTT	CASSAGQGKTFF
TRBJ2-1	NA	NA	TRBV9	TGTGCCAGCAGCGCGCGAGTTGGGACAAATTCCTACAATGAGCAGTTCTTC	CASSARVGTNSYNEQFF
TRBJ2-1	TRBD2	NA	TRBV10-1	TGCGCCAGCAGTGCCGGGAGTAGCGGGAGCAATGAGCAGTTCTTC	CASSAGSSGSNEQFF
TRBJ2-7	TRBD1	once	TRBV30	TGTGCCTGGAGACCGCAGGGGGCGCCTCAGTACTTC	CAWRPQGAPQYF
TRBJ1-2	NA	NA	TRBV6-1	TGTGCCAGCAGTGTACGGAAGGGGCACTATGGCTACACCTTC	CASSVRKGHYGYTF
TRBJ2-2	TRBD1	once	TRBV7-2	TGTGCCAGCAGCCCTCGGACAGGGGGCACCGGGGAGCTGTTTTTT	CASSPRTGGTGELFF
TRBJ1-2	TRBD1	NA	TRBV19	TGTGCCAGTAGGGGGACAGGGTTTTGGAACTCTAACTATGGCTACACCTTC	CASRGTGFWNSNYGYTF
TRBJ2-2	TRBD1	NA	TRBV6-5	TGTGCCAGCAGTCGAGACAGGGAAGCCGGGGAGCTGTTTTTT	CASSRDREAGELFF
TRBJ2-3	NA	few	TRBV6-1	TGTGCCAGCAGTGAATTGCGGGGAAGCACAGATACGCAGTATTTT	CASSELRGSTDTQYF
TRBJ2-2	TRBD1	once	TRBV5-1	TGCGCCAGCAGCAGGAGACAGGGAACGAACACCGGGGAGCTGTTTTTT	CASSRRQGTNTGELFF
TRBJ2-1	TRBD2	NA	TRBV27	TGTGCCAGCAGGGTTACTAGCGGGGGTAACAATGAGCAGTTCTTC	CASRVTSGGNNEQFF
TRBJ1-6	TRBD1	NA	TRBV10-1	TGCGCCAGCCCGGGACAGGCTAGTGGACCCCTCTACTTT	CASPGQASGPLYF
TRBJ1-2	NA	NA	TRBV7-2	TGTGCCAGCACCGTCGGGGACACCGTTGGTGGCTACACCTTC	CASTVGDTVGGYTF
TRBJ2-5	NA	once	TRBV4-1	TGCGCCAGCAGCCAAGAAGGGGGGGCGAGTTCGCCGGGCCTTCAAGAGACCCAGTACTTC	CASSQEGGASSPGLQETQYF
TRBJ1-6	NA	few	TRBV5-1	TGCGCCAGCAGCTCGGGACAAAATTCACCCCTCCACTTT	CASSSGQNSPLHF
TRBJ2-3	NA	few	TRBV21-1	TGTGCCAGCATGCGTGGGACAGGGGGCACAGATACGCAGTATTTT	CASMRGTGGTDTQYF
TRBJ1-1	TRBD1	NA	TRBV7-9	TGTTCCAGCAGCTTCGGACAGGGTTACTCGGAAGCTTTCTTT	CSSSFGQGYSEAFF
TRBJ2-1	TRBD2	NA	TRBV30	TGTGCCTGGAGGCGGGGGGGTTTAGTTGGTGAGCAGTTCTTC	CAWRRGGLVGEQFF
TRBJ2-5	TRBD2	NA	TRBV6-4	TGTGCCAGCTTCGGGACTAGCGGGGAGGTTAATTTTAAAGAGACCCAGTACTTC	CASFGTSGEVNFKETQYF
TRBJ2-2	TRBD2	NA	TRBV25-1	TGTGCCAGCAGTGAGGGTGGGGGGGGGAACACCGGGGAGCTGTTTTTT	CASSEGGGGNTGELFF
TRBJ2-7	TRBD2	few	TRBV5-1	TGCGCCAGCAGCTTGGGACTAGCGGGGGGGGTCTCCTACGAGCAGTACTTC	CASSLGLAGGVSYEQYF
TRBJ2-1	TRBD2	NA	TRBV6-5	TGTGCCAGCAGTTACTCGAACGGGGGGGCCTATGAGCAGTTCTTC	CASSYSNGGAYEQFF
TRBJ1-2	NA	NA	TRBV7-9	TGTGCCAGCAGGGGGGGGACATGGGAGGACCGCTATGGCTACACCTTC	CASRGGTWEDRYGYTF
TRBJ1-4	NA	NA	TRBV19	TGTGCCAGTACGTCCCCAGGGATGACGGAAAAACTGTTTTTT	CASTSPGMTEKLFF
TRBJ2-7	TRBD1	NA	TRBV5-4	TGTGCCAGCAGACCTCGGGACAGCTCAGCCGAGCAGTACTTC	CASRPRDSSAEQYF
TRBJ2-5	TRBD2	NA	TRBV11-2	TGTGCCAGCAGCAAAAATAGCGGGCAAGAGACCCAGTACTTC	CASSKNSGQETQYF
TRBJ2-1	NA	NA	TRBV6-1	TGTGCCACTCGGGAGAATGAGCAGTTCTTC	CATRENEQFF
TRBJ2-5	TRBD2	NA	TRBV6-6	TGTGCCAGCAGTTACTCGCCGACTAGCCAGAGAGAGACCCAGTACTTC	CASSYSPTSQRETQYF
TRBJ2-6	NA	NA	TRBV7-9	TGTGCCAGCAGCTTATCCTACTCTGGGGCCAACGTCCTGACTTTC	CASSLSYSGANVLTF
TRBJ1-1	NA	NA	TRBV5-8	TGTGCCAGCAGCCCCTCAGGGCGCGAAGCTTTCTTT	CASSPSGREAFF
TRBJ2-7	TRBD2	NA	TRBV7-2	TGTGCCAGCAGCCACGCTCGTGGTGGCGGGGGGAGTATGTACGAGCAGTACTTC	CASSHARGGGGSMYEQYF
TRBJ1-1	NA	NA	TRBV5-1	TGCGCCAGCAGGCGGGGCGTGAACACTGAAGCTTTCTTT	CASRRGVNTEAFF
TRBJ1-2	TRBD1	NA	TRBV19	TGTGCCAGTAGTATAGGACCCGGGACAGGGGATGGCTACACCTTC	CASSIGPGTGDGYTF
TRBJ2-1	TRBD1	NA	TRBV5-1	TGCGCCAGCAGCCTCCGGGACAGCGAATACAATGAGCAGTTCTTC	CASSLRDSEYNEQFF